This TCR beta chain was identified in a study of blood T cell repertoires in COVID-19. On the study more broadly: Collection of acute and convalescent COVID-19 samples took place in the United States, Italy and Spain. The analysed material was cDNA or gDNA that came from T cells, B-cell-depleted T cells, or PBMCs.

In the source study's methods: Amplified reference gene primers provided the basis for estimating nucleated cell counts. The protocol was immunoSEQ multiplex PCR, while the TCRdb copy is restricted to in-frame clones and leaves out a portion. The DNA was the basis for D and trimming; V, J and clone size are from that table. The sample has roughly 190,000 clones, about four fifths seen once. CDR1 is KGHSH and CDR2 is LQKENI in the germline V gene. This CDR3 region has 14 residues. The V end was cut by 3 bases, the J end by 6 bases, with 12 bases between. This chain connects TRBV18 to TRBJ1-5; D is perhaps TRBD1 (5 bases). The receptor's source is a human donor with acute or convalescent COVID-19. The donor label of this sample is uncertain. What was sequenced was peripheral blood. This CDR3 is CASSPGQGSQPQHF. The DNA for the CDR3 is TGTGCCAGCTCACCCGGGCAGGGTAGTCAGCCCCAGCATTTT.